One T cell receptor (beta chain) is described in this entry. Germline assignment: CDR1 MNHEY and CDR2 SMNVEV (reference sequence). The CDR3 is 14 amino acids. V was cut by 4 bases and J by 3 bases, with 12 bases left in between. Only in-frame clones appear in the TCRdb table, and some are missing; sequencing was by immunoSEQ multiplex PCR. This sample has under 200,000 clones; around 85% occur once, and the top ten carry around 9.8%. These data are taken from a study of blood T cell repertoires in COVID-19. This clonotype was sampled from a woman of 80 years or more with acute or convalescent COVID-19. Specimen: peripheral blood. The genes are TRBV27 and TRBJ1-1; D may be TRBD1 (5 bases). This chain's CDR3 is CASSSIGGDTEAFF. The CDR3 DNA follows: TGTGCCAGCAGTTCTATCGGGGGGGACACTGAAGCTTTCTTT.